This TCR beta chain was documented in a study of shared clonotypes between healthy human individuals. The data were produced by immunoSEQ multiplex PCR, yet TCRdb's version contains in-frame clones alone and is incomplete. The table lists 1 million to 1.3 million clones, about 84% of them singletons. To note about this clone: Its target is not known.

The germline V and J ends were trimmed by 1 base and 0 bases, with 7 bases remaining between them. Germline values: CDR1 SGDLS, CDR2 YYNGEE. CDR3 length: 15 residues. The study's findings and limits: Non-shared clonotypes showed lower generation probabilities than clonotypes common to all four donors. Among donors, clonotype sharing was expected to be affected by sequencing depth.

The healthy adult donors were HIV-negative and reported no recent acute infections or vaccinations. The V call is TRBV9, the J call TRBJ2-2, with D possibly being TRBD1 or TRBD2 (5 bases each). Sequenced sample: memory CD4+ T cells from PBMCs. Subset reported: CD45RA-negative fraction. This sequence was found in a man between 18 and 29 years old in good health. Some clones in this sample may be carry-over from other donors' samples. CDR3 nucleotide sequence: TGTGCCAGCAGCGTACAGGGACCGAACACCGGGGAGCTGTTTTTT. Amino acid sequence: CASSVQGPNTGELFF.